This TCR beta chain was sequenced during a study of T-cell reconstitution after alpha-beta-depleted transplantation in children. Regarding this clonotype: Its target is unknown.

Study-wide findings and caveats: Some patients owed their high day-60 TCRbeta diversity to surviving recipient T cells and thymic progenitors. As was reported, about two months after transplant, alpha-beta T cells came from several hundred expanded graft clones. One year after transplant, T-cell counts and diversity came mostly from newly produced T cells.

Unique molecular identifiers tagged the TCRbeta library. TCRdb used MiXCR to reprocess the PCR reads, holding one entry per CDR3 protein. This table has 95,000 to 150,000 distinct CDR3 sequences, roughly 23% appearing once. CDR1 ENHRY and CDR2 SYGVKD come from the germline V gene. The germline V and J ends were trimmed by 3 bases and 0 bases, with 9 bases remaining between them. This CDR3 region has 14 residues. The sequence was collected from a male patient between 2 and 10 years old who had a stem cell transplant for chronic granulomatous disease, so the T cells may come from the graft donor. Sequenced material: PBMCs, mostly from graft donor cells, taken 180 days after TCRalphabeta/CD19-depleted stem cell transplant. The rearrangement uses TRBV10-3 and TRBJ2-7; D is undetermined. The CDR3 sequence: CAISEGKASYEQYF. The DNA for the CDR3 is TGTGCCATCAGTGAAGGCAAGGCCTCCTACGAGCAGTACTTC.